This T cell receptor beta chain came from a study of glioma-infiltrating T cells. The germline V gene has CDR1 SGHTA and CDR2 FQGNSA. This CDR3 has 14 amino acids. V dropped 5 bases and J dropped 3 bases, with 13 bases sitting between them. This clonotype has only a few counts. The iRepertoire nested amplicon-rescue multiplex PCR amplified TCR alpha and beta CDR3s from RNA. TCRdb passed the multiplex PCR reads through MiXCR, listing each CDR3 protein once. The data show about 380,000 distinct CDR3 sequences, with approximately 42% seen just once and around 12% held by the top ten. Source material: glioma tissue, nonneoplastic brain tissue, or PBMCs (not recorded which). The chain combines TRBV7-2 with TRBJ1-2; D remains ambiguous. The receptor comes from a human donor with low-grade glioma or glioblastoma, undergoing nonglioma brain surgery, or in good health (not recorded which). The CDR3 loop is CASSRRPVDYGYTF. The DNA of the CDR3 is TGTGCCAGCAGCCGACGGCCGGTTGACTATGGCTACACCTTC. Full variable domain (missing parts from reference TRBV7-2 and TRBJ1-2): GAGVSQSPSNKVTEKGKDVELRCDPISGHTALYWYRQSLGQGLEFLIYFQGNSAPDKSGLPSDRFSAERTGGSVSTLTIQRTQQEDSAVYLCASSRRPVDYGYTFGSGTRLTVV.